The 32 T cell receptor beta chains below all came from one sample that was sequenced in a study of T cells in Graves' hyperthyroidism and ophthalmopathy. Researchers amplified the TCR beta CDR3 regions from RNA transcripts. Primed by the HTBI set, a first-round RT-PCR was run on the TCR CDR3. TCRdb reprocessed the multiplex PCR reads with MiXCR, giving one entry per CDR3 protein. Among around 270,000 distinct CDR3 sequences listed, less than 20% were seen once. Sequenced material: blood. The receptors stem from a man in his fifties or sixties with Graves' ophthalmopathy.

The V call is TRBV5-5, the J call TRBJ2-2; D ambiguous. Looked up from germline, CDR1 is SGHKS and CDR2 is YYEKEE (reference sequence). V lost 3 bases, J lost 6 bases, and 15 bases lay in between. This CDR3 has 15 residues. Written as DNA, the CDR3 is TGTGCCAGCAGCTCTCGGCGACTCGACCCCGGGGAGCTGTTTTTT. Protein product: CASSSRRLDPGELFF.

This clonotype was recorded many times. The rearrangement uses TRBV11-2 and TRBJ2-7; 8 bases agree with TRBD1. V was pared by 4 bases and J by 3 bases, with 11 bases of the junction left unmatched. Per germline, CDR1 SGHAT and CDR2 FQNNGV. CDR3 length: 16 residues. Written as DNA, the CDR3 is TGTGCCAGCAGCTCCGCCCCGACAGGGGCGAGCTACGAGCAGTACTTC. This gives the protein CASSSAPTGASYEQYF. Based on the CDR3 plus reference TRBV11-2 and TRBJ2-7, the full variable domain is EAGVAQSPRYKIIEKRQSVAFWCNPISGHATLYWYQQILGQGPKLLIQFQNNGVVDDSQLPKDRFSAERLKGVDSTLKIQPAKLEDSAVYLCASSSAPTGASYEQYFGPGTRLTVT.

V gene TRBV3-1 combines with J gene TRBJ2-6; 13 bases fit TRBD2. This CDR3 is built from 19 residues. The V and J ends lost 3 bases and 2 bases, in that order; junction bases with no gene match: 7. CDR1 and CDR2 from the germline V gene are LGHDT and YNNKEL (reference sequence). The CDR3: CASSQRTGTSGTGANVLTF. DNA of the CDR3: TGTGCCAGCAGCCAGCGTACCGGGACTAGCGGGACTGGGGCCAACGTCCTGACTTTC.

The chain carries TRBV9 and TRBJ2-7, with D unclear. Trimming cost V 4 bases and J 2 bases, with 10 bases left between them. The length of the CDR3 is 13 residues. Germline V lookup: CDR1 SGDLS, CDR2 YYNGEE. This CDR3 is CASSQDPTYEQYF. Here the CDR3 DNA reads TGTGCCAGCAGCCAAGATCCGACCTACGAGCAGTACTTC.

This chain connects TRBV13 to TRBJ1-2, with 9 positions matching TRBD1. CDR3 size: 15 residues. V gave up 5 bases and J gave up 4 bases; unmatched junction bases: 8. Germline CDR1 reads PRHDT; CDR2 reads FYEKMQ (reference sequence). As DNA, the CDR3 is TGTGCCAGCAGCCCCCGGGACAGGGATCGCTATGGCTACACCTTC. This translates into CASSPRDRDRYGYTF. The full variable domain, completed using reference TRBV13 and TRBJ1-2, is AAGVIQSPRHLIKEKRETATLKCYPIPRHDTVYWYQQGPGQDPQFLISFYEKMQSDKGSIPDRFSAQQFSDYHSELNMSSLELGDSALYFCASSPRDRDRYGYTFGSGTRLTVV.

The CDR3 region has the DNA TGCAGTGCTCAGACTGATAGGGGAGGACAGCCCCAGCATTTT. Its translation: CSAQTDRGGQPQHF. This chain links TRBV20-1 with TRBJ1-5; a possible D gene is TRBD1 (5 bases). Trimming took off 5 bases at V and 7 bases at J, with 18 bases between the two ends. The CDR3 runs 14 residues. Germline CDR1 DFQATT, CDR2 SNEGSKA (reference sequence).

This clonotype occurred a few times. The chain combines TRBV5-1 with TRBJ1-5, with a possible D match to TRBD1 (5 bases). This CDR3 region has 15 residues. The germline V gene encodes CDR1 SGHRS and CDR2 YFSETQ. Trimming removed 0 bases at V and 0 bases at J, with 7 bases between. DNA for the CDR3: TGCGCCAGCAGCTTGGAGGGGCTTAGCAATCAGCCCCAGCATTTT. It translates to CASSLEGLSNQPQHF.

In this sample, this clonotype turned up many times. The chain employs TRBV7-9 and TRBJ1-1; possibly TRBD1 for D (5 bases). V lost 5 bases and J lost 9, with 16 bases in between. Per germline, CDR1 SEHNR and CDR2 FQNEAQ (reference sequence). This CDR3 is 13 amino acids long. This CDR3 reads CASSRGSSEKAFF. The CDR3 DNA follows: TGTGCCAGCAGCAGGGGCAGTTCAGAAAAAGCTTTCTTT.

The chain combines TRBV29-1 with TRBJ1-2; no reliable D call. This CDR3 has 12 residues. Trimming removed 2 bases at V and 2 bases at J, with 6 bases between. Germline V CDR1 and CDR2: SQVTM, ANQGSEA. This chain's CDR3 is CSVETGNYGYTF. The CDR3, as DNA: TGCAGCGTTGAAACGGGGAACTATGGCTACACCTTC. The complete variable domain, with remaining parts taken from reference TRBV29-1 and TRBJ1-2, reads SAVISQKPSRDICQRGTSLTIQCQVDSQVTMMFWYRQQPGQSLTLIATANQGSEATYESGFVIDKFPISRPNLTFSTLTVSNMSPEDSSIYLCSVETGNYGYTFGSGTRLTVV.

This clonotype came up a few times. The chain employs TRBV28 and TRBJ1-4, with a tentative D call TRBD1 (6 bases). The germline V and J ends were trimmed by 1 base and 7 bases, with 25 bases remaining between them. The germline gives CDR1 MDHEN, CDR2 SYDVKM. The CDR3 is 19 residues long. CDR3 sequence reads: CASSLLFDFGSGAGEKLFF. CDR3 bases: TGTGCCAGCAGTTTATTGTTCGACTTCGGGTCAGGGGCAGGTGAAAAACTGTTTTTT.

This clonotype came up many times. The V call is TRBV3-1, the J call TRBJ1-1; D is unclear. V lost 0 bases, J lost 10 bases, and 15 bases lay in between. This CDR3 is 14 amino acids long. Germline V gene data show CDR1 as LGHDT and CDR2 as YNNKEL (reference sequence). The CDR3 spells CASSQDGKGRGAFF. CDR3 bases: TGTGCCAGCAGCCAAGATGGAAAGGGAAGAGGAGCTTTCTTT.

This clonotype was detected many times. V and J are TRBV5-1 and TRBJ2-2, with a tentative D call TRBD2 (6 bases). CDR1 SGHRS and CDR2 YFSETQ come from the germline V gene. This CDR3 has 15 amino acids. The V end was cut by 0 bases, the J end by 3 bases, with 9 bases between. The CDR3 sequence: CASSLGLGDTGELFF. The CDR3, as DNA: TGCGCCAGCAGCTTGGGACTAGGTGACACCGGGGAGCTGTTTTTT.

The chain is built from TRBV24-1 and TRBJ2-5; 7 bases match TRBD2. The junction had 11 bases not matched to a gene; V was cut back by 1 base and J by 1 base. This CDR3 region has 18 residues. From germline, CDR1 is KGHDR and CDR2 SFDVKD. This chain's CDR3 is CATSDLRRLAEIQETQYF. The CDR3, as DNA: TGTGCCACCAGTGATTTACGACGCCTAGCGGAAATCCAAGAGACCCAGTACTTC.

J is TRBJ2-2 and V is TRBV4-1, with unresolved D. The V gene lost 0 bases and the J gene lost 2 bases, with 4 bases spanning the gap. Germline lookup yields CDR1 MGHRA and CDR2 YSYEKL. This CDR3 spans 14 amino acids. CDR3 amino acids: CASSQDPNTGELFF. Written as DNA, the CDR3 is TGCGCCAGCAGCCAAGACCCAAACACCGGGGAGCTGTTTTTT.

In this sample, this clonotype turned up many times. The chain carries TRBV20-1 and TRBJ2-1, with D tentatively TRBD1 or TRBD2 (6 bases each). V was pared by 5 bases and J by 7 bases, with 21 bases between. In germline, CDR1 is DFQATT, CDR2 SNEGSKA (reference sequence). The CDR3 is 15 residues long. CDR3 protein: CSARQGRGVGNEQFF. The CDR3 DNA reads as TGCAGTGCTCGCCAGGGGCGGGGTGTCGGAAATGAGCAGTTCTTC.

In its sample, this clonotype was seen many times. The V call is TRBV12-3 or TRBV12-4, the J call TRBJ1-1; tentatively, D is TRBD1 (5 bases). The V end lost 7 bases, the J end lost 2 bases, and 17 bases lay between the germline ends. There are 15 residues in the CDR3. As DNA, the CDR3 is TGTGCCAGCACCCTGACCGGGGGGGGTAACACTGAAGCTTTCTTT. Amino acids: CASTLTGGGNTEAFF.

This clonotype has at least ten counts. V is TRBV7-2 and J is TRBJ2-7, with D perhaps matching TRBD2 (5 bases). The CDR3 runs to 14 residues. V lost 1 base to trimming and J lost 5 bases, with 12 bases between them. The V gene's germline CDR1 is SGHTA and CDR2 FQGNSA. The CDR3 DNA reads as TGTGCCAGCAGCTTAGTGCCTAGCACCCACGAGCAGTACTTC. It encodes CASSLVPSTHEQYF.

The gene calls are TRBV24-1 and TRBJ2-1; D possibly corresponds to TRBD2 (5 bases). The CDR3 has 12 amino acids. Trimming shortened V by 3 bases and J by 15 bases, and 14 bases separated the two germline ends. The germline CDR1 and CDR2 sequences are KGHDR and SFDVKD. CDR3 sequence: CATSDLERQRFF. As DNA, the CDR3 is TGTGCCACCAGTGATCTTGAGCGGCAGAGGTTCTTC.

At least ten counts were recorded for this clonotype. This rearrangement joins TRBV7-8 to TRBJ2-7; TRBD1 matches 7 bases. The trim removed 0 bases at V and 3 bases at J, leaving 5 bases unmatched. Germline V gene data show CDR1 as SGHVS and CDR2 as FQNEAQ. The length of the CDR3 is 15 residues. The DNA for the CDR3 is TGTGCCAGCAGCTTAGCCCCGGGACAGAACTACGAGCAGTACTTC. Encoded protein: CASSLAPGQNYEQYF.

In this sample, this clonotype turned up many times. The chain uses TRBV30 and TRBJ2-5; the D gene is possibly TRBD1 (5 bases). Germline V gene sequence: CDR1 GTSNPN, CDR2 SVGIG (reference sequence). V lost 5 bases, J lost 9 bases, and 19 bases lay in between. This CDR3 region has 13 residues. CDR3 region: CAWEAGSSRAQYF. The CDR3 region has the DNA TGTGCCTGGGAAGCCGGCAGTTCCAGGGCCCAGTACTTC.

This clonotype showed up just a few times. A much bigger clone sits one base away, suggesting this may be a read error. The V and J genes are TRBV11-2 and TRBJ1-1, with D tentatively TRBD1 (6 bases). The CDR3 runs to 13 residues. Germline CDR1 SGHAT, CDR2 FQNNGV. As DNA, the CDR3 is TGTGCCTGCAGCTCCTCAACGGGGGCGACTACTTTCTTT. Its translation is CACSSSTGATTFF.

This clonotype was seen many times. The V gene is TRBV30, the J gene TRBJ1-2; D unclear. V lost 3 bases, J lost 4 bases, and 9 bases lay in between. The germline V gene encodes CDR1 GTSNPN and CDR2 SVGIG (reference sequence). This CDR3 has 12 amino acids. The CDR3 here is CAWRGSSYGYTF. Written as DNA, the CDR3 is TGTGCCTGGAGGGGTTCGAGCTATGGCTACACCTTC.

This clonotype was counted only a few times. The CDR3 is CASSFLASLNTEAFF. The CDR3 DNA follows: TGTGCCAGCAGCTTTTTGGCAAGCCTGAACACTGAAGCTTTCTTT. The genes are TRBV5-6 and TRBJ1-1; D gene unclear. The CDR3 runs to 15 residues. In germline, CDR1 is SGHDT, CDR2 YYEEEE. Trimming took 2 bases from V and 0 from J, leaving 11 bases between them.

This clonotype was seen only a few times. This chain uses TRBV19 with TRBJ2-1; 8 nucleotides match TRBD2. CDR1 is LNHDA and CDR2 is SQIVND in the germline V gene (reference sequence). The CDR3 length is 13 residues. After removal of 7 bases from V and 5 bases from J, the junction contained 4 bases not matched to a gene. DNA of the CDR3: TGTGCCAGTAAGGGACTAGGGGACAATGAGCAGTTCTTC. It encodes CASKGLGDNEQFF.

The chain couples TRBV28 to TRBJ2-3; tentatively, D is TRBD1 (5 bases). Trimming cost V 8 bases and J 0 bases, with 18 bases left between them. The CDR3 consists of 16 residues. In germline, CDR1 is MDHEN, CDR2 SYDVKM. CDR3 residues: CASDATVTSSTDTQYF. DNA for the CDR3: TGTGCCAGCGATGCGACAGTAACTTCTAGCACAGATACGCAGTATTTT.

V is TRBV20-1 and J is TRBJ2-7; 8 positions agree with TRBD2. V lost 0 bases, J lost 3 bases, and 1 base stayed unmatched. Germline CDR1 reads DFQATT; CDR2 reads SNEGSKA (reference sequence). The CDR3 extends over 13 amino acids. The CDR3 reads CSARETSDYEQYF. The CDR3 DNA reads as TGCAGTGCTAGAGAGACTAGCGACTACGAGCAGTACTTC.

The CDR3 loop is CASSRSGQAFF. CDR3 bases: TGTGCCAGCAGCCGTTCGGGGCAAGCTTTCTTT. The gene calls are TRBV3-1 and TRBJ1-1; D is possibly TRBD1 (5 bases). The CDR3 is made up of 11 amino acids. CDR1 is LGHDT and CDR2 is YNNKEL in the germline V gene (reference sequence). The V end lost 4 bases, the J end lost 9 bases, and 9 bases lay between the germline ends. The full variable domain, completed using reference TRBV3-1 and TRBJ1-1, is DTAVSQTPKYLVTQMGNDKSIKCEQNLGHDTMYWYKQDSKKFLKIMFSYNNKELIINETVPNRFSPKSPDKAHLNLHINSLELGDSAVYFCASSRSGQAFFGQGTRLTVV.

This clonotype was seen more than once but under ten times. The rearrangement uses TRBV28 and TRBJ2-5, with 7 positions matching TRBD2. CDR3 length: 16 residues. V lost 3 bases and J lost 4; bases outside the gene matches: 11. CDR1 is MDHEN and CDR2 is SYDVKM in the germline V gene. The CDR3 loop is CASSFARLAVGETQYF. DNA for the CDR3: TGTGCCAGCAGTTTTGCGCGTCTAGCGGTAGGAGAGACCCAGTACTTC.

V is TRBV30 and J is TRBJ1-2; 7 nucleotides agree with TRBD1. This CDR3 is 14 amino acids long. Germline loops: CDR1 GTSNPN, CDR2 SVGIG (reference sequence). Trimming cost V 1 base and J 4 bases; bases outside gene matches: 6. CDR3 bases: TGTGCCTGGAGTGGATCGGGACAGATCTATGGCTACACCTTC. Translation gives CAWSGSGQIYGYTF.

This clonotype occurred many times. The gene calls are TRBV20-1 and TRBJ2-4, with unresolved D. V dropped 1 base and J dropped 1 base, with 20 bases sitting between them. Looked up from germline, CDR1 is DFQATT and CDR2 is SNEGSKA (reference sequence). The CDR3 runs 18 residues. CDR3 protein: CSARGGLQDWDAKNIQYF. CDR3 in DNA: TGCAGTGCTAGAGGAGGCCTTCAGGATTGGGATGCCAAAAACATTCAGTACTTC.

V and J are TRBV5-1 and TRBJ1-2; D gene ambiguous. The germline V gene encodes CDR1 SGHRS and CDR2 YFSETQ. V gave up 0 bases and J gave up 6 bases, with 12 bases separating them. CDR3 size: 14 residues. CDR3 bases: TGCGCCAGCAGCTTGGCCGAGGCAGGAGATGGCTACACCTTC. As protein: CASSLAEAGDGYTF.

The J gene is TRBJ2-5, the V gene TRBV20-1; 10 bases are shared with TRBD2. Germline values: CDR1 DFQATT, CDR2 SNEGSKA (reference sequence). The CDR3 runs to 16 residues. The V gene end was trimmed by 0 bases and the J gene end by 3 bases; junction bases not matched to a gene: 7. In nucleotides, the CDR3 is TGCAGTGCTAGAGATTCCGGACTAGCGGTAAAAGAGACCCAGTACTTC. This translates into CSARDSGLAVKETQYF.